This T cell receptor beta chain was recovered during a study of T cell repertoires in cytomegalovirus infection. TCRdb itself ran the reads through MiXCR, one entry per CDR3 protein. The top ten clones hold roughly 9% of a sample with about 360,000 distinct CDR3 sequences, 15% to 20% of them seen once. This receptor was taken from a human donor in good health (CMV status not recorded). Some clones in this sample may be carry-over from other donors' samples. The sample was PBMCs.

For the CDR3, the DNA is TGTGCCAGCAGCTCGTGGTTCGACAGGGCCCCCCACGAGCAGTACTTC. Translation gives CASSSWFDRAPHEQYF. V is TRBV5-4 and J is TRBJ2-7, with 7 bases fitting TRBD1. CDR1 and CDR2 from the germline V gene are SGHNT and YYREEE (reference sequence). The CDR3 covers 16 residues. Losses at the gene ends were 3 bases for V and 5 bases for J; bases not matched to a gene: 14.